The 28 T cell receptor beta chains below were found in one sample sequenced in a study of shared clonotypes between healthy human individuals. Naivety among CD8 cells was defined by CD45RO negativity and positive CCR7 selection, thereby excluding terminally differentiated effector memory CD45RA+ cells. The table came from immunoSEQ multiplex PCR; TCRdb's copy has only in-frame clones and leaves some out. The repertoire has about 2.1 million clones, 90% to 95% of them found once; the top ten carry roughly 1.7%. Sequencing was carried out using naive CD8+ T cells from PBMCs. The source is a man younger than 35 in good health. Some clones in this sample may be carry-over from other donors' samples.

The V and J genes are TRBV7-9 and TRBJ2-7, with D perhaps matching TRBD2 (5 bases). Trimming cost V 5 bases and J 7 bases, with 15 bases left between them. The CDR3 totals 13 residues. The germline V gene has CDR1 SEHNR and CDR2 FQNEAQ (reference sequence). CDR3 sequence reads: CASSPRTREEQYF. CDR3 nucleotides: TGTGCCAGCAGCCCCCGGACTCGGGAAGAGCAGTACTTC.

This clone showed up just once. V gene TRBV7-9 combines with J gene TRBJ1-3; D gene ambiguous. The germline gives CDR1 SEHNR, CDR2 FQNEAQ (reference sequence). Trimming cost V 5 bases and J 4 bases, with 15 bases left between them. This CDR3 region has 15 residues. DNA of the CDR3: TGTGCCAGCAGCCTGGTAATAGGGTCGGGAAACACCATATATTTT. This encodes CASSLVIGSGNTIYF.

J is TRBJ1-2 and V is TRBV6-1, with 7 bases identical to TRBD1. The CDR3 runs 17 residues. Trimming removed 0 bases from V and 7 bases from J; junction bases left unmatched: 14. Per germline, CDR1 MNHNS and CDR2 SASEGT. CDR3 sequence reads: CASSEAPRGAGVAGYTF. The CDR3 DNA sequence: TGTGCCAGCAGTGAAGCCCCCAGGGGGGCCGGAGTGGCTGGCTACACCTTC.

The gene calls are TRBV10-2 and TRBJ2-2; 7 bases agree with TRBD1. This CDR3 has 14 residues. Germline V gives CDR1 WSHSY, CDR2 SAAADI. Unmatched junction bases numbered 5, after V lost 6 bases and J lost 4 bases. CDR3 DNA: TGCGCCAGCAGCTCGACAGGGATCACCGGGGAGCTGTTTTTT. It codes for CASSSTGITGELFF.

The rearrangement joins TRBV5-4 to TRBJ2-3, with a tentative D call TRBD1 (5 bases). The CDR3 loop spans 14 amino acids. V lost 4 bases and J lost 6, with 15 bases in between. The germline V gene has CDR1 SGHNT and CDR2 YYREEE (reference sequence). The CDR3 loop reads CASSQQDLLDTQYF. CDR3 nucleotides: TGTGCCAGCAGCCAACAGGACCTTTTGGATACGCAGTATTTT.

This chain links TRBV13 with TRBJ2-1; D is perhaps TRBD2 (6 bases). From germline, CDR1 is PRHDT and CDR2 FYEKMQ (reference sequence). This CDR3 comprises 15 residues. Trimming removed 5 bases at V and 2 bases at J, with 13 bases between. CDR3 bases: TGTGCCAGCAGCGAAGGGACTTCTACCTACAATGAGCAGTTCTTC. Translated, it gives CASSEGTSTYNEQFF. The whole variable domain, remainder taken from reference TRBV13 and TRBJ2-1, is AAGVIQSPRHLIKEKRETATLKCYPIPRHDTVYWYQQGPGQDPQFLISFYEKMQSDKGSIPDRFSAQQFSDYHSELNMSSLELGDSALYFCASSEGTSTYNEQFFGPGTRLTVL.

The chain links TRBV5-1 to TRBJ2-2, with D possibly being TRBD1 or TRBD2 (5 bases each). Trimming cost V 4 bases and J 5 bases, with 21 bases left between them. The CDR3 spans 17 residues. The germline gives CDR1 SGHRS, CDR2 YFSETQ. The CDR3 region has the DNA TGCGCCAGCAGCCTTCAAAGAGTAGGCAGGGAGACCGGGGAGCTGTTTTTT. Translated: CASSLQRVGRETGELFF.

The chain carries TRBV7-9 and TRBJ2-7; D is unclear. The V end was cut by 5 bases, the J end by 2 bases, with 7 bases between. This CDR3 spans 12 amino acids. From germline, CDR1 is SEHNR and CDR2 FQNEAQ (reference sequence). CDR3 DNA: TGTGCCAGCAGCCCCTCTCCCTACGAGCAGTACTTC. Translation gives CASSPSPYEQYF.

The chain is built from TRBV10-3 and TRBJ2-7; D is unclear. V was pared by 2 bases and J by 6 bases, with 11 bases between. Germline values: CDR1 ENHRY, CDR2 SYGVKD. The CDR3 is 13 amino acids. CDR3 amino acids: CAISEAGTFEQYF. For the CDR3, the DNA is TGTGCCATCAGTGAGGCCGGAACCTTCGAGCAGTACTTC.

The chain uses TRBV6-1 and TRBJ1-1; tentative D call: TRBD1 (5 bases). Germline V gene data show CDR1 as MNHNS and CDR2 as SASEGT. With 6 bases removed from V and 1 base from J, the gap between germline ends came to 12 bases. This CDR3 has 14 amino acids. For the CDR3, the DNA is TGTGCCAGCAGCCCGGGGGTGCCGAACACTGAAGCTTTCTTT. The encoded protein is CASSPGVPNTEAFF.

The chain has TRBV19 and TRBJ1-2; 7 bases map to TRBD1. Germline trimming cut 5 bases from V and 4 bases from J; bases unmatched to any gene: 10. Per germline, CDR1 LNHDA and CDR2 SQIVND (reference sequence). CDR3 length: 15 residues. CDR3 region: CASSGGQFFRYGYTF. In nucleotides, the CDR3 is TGTGCCAGTAGTGGGGGACAGTTTTTTCGCTATGGCTACACCTTC.

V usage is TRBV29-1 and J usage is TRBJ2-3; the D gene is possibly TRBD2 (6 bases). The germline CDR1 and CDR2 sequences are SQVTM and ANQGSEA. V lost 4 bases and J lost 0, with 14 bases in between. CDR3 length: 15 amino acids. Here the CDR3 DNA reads TGCAGCGTTGTGGTAGCGGCACTTAGCACAGATACGCAGTATTTT. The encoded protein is CSVVVAALSTDTQYF.

The CDR3 nucleotides are TGTGCCAGCAGTCCCCTGGACAGAGCAACCTACGAGCAGTACTTC. Translated, it gives CASSPLDRATYEQYF. The J gene is TRBJ2-7, the V gene TRBV6-1, with a tentative D call TRBD1 (6 bases). Deletions cut 5 bases from V and 2 bases from J, with 16 bases between. CDR3 length equals 15 residues. Germline CDR1 MNHNS, CDR2 SASEGT.

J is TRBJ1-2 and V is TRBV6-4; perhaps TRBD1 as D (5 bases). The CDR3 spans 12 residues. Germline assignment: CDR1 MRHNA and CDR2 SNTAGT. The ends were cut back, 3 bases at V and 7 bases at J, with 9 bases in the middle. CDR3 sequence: CASSDAGFGYTF. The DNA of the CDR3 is TGTGCCAGCAGTGATGCAGGGTTTGGCTACACCTTC.

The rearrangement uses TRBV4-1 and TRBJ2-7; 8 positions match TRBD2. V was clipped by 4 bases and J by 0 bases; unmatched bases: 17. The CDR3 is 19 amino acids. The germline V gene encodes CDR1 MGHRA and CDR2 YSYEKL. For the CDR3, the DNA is TGCGCCAGCAGCCCGGGCGGCTCCTCCGGGAGGGGGAACTCCTACGAGCAGTACTTC. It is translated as CASSPGGSSGRGNSYEQYF.

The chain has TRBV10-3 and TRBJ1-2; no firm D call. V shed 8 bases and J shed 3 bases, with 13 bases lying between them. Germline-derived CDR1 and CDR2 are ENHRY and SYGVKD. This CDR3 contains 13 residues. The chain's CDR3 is CAIRSEDHYGYTF. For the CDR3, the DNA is TGTGCCATCCGTTCGGAGGACCACTATGGCTACACCTTC.

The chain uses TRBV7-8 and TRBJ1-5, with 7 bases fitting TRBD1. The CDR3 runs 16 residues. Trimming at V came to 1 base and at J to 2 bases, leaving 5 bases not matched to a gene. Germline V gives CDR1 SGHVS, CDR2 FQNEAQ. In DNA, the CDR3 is TGTGCCAGCAGCTTAGGACAGGGCTTTGGCAATCAGCCCCAGCATTTT. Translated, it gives CASSLGQGFGNQPQHF.

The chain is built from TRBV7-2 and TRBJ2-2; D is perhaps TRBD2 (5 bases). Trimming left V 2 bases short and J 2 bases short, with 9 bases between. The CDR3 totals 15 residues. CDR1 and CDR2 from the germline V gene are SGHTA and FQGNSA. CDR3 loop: CASSLYRGNTGELFF. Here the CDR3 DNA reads TGTGCCAGCAGCTTATACCGGGGAAACACCGGGGAGCTGTTTTTT. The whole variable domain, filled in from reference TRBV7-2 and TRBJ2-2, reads GAGVSQSPSNKVTEKGKDVELRCDPISGHTALYWYRQSLGQGLEFLIYFQGNSAPDKSGLPSDRFSAERTGGSVSTLTIQRTQQEDSAVYLCASSLYRGNTGELFFGEGSRLTVL.

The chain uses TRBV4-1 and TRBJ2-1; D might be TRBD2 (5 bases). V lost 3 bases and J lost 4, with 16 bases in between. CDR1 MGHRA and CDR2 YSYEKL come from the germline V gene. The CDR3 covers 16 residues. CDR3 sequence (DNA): TGCGCCAGCAGCCAGAGTTTCGAGGGCCTTTACAATGAGCAGTTCTTC. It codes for CASSQSFEGLYNEQFF.

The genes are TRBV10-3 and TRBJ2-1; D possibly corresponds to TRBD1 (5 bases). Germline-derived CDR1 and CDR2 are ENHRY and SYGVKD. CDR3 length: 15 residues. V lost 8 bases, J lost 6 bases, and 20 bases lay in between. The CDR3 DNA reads TGTGCCATCGAGGCCACGAGGATAGGGGTCAATGAGCAGTTCTTC. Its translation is CAIEATRIGVNEQFF.

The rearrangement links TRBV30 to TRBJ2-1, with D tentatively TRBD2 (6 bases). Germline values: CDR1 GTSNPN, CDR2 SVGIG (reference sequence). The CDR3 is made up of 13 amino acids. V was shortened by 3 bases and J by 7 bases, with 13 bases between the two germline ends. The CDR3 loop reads CAWSGDFENEQFF. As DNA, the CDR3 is TGTGCCTGGAGCGGGGACTTTGAGAATGAGCAGTTCTTC.

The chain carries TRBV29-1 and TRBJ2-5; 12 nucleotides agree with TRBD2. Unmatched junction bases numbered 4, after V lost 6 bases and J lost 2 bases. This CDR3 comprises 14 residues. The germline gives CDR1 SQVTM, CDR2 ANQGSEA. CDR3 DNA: TGCAGCGTGCCCGGACTAGCGGGGCAAGAGACCCAGTACTTC. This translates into CSVPGLAGQETQYF.

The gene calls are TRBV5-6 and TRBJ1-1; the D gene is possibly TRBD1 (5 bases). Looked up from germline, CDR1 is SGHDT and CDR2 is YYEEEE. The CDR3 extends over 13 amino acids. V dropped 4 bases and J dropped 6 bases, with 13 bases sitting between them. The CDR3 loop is CASSRYGDAEAFF. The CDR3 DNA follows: TGTGCCAGCAGCCGATACGGGGACGCTGAAGCTTTCTTT.

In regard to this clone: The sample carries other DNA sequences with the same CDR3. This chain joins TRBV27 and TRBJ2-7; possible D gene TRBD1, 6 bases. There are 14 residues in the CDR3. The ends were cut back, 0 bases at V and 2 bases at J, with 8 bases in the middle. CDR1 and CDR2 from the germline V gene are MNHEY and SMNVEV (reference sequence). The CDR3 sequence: CASSLSTGTYEQYF. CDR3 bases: TGTGCCAGCAGTTTATCTACAGGGACCTACGAGCAGTACTTC.

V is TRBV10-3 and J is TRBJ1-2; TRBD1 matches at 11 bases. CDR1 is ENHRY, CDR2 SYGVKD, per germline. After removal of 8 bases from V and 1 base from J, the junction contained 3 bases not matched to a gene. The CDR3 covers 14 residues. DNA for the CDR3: TGTGCCATCGGGGACAGGGGGAATAACTATGGCTACACCTTC. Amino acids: CAIGDRGNNYGYTF.

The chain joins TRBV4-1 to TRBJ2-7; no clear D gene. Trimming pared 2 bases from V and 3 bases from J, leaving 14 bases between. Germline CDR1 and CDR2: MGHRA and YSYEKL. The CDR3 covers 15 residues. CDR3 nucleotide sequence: TGCGCCAGCAGCCAATCGACAATTACGGGCTACGAGCAGTACTTC. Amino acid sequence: CASSQSTITGYEQYF.

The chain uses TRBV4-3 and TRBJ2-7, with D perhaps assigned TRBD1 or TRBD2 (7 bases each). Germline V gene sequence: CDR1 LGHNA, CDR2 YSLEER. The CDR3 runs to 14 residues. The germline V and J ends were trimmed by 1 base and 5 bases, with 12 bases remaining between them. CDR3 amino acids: CASSQGQGGDEQYF. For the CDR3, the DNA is TGCGCCAGCAGCCAAGGGCAGGGGGGGGACGAGCAGTACTTC.

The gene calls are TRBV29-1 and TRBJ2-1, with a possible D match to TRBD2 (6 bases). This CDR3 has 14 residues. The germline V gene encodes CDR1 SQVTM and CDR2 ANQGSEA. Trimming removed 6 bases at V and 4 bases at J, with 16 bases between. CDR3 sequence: CSVGGHIDYNEQFF. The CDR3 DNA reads TGCAGCGTGGGGGGTCATATAGATTACAATGAGCAGTTCTTC.